This TCR beta chain is from a study of T cell responses to AZD1222 COVID-19 vaccine. Study information: Pooling was applied to second doses at about 4 or about 12 weeks.

Profiled with immunoSEQ multiplex PCR; TCRdb holds only in-frame clones, not every one. The sample shows more than 100,000 clones, approximately 90% of them seen only once. General study points: Reports indicate that nearly half of spike-specific TCRs are directed at unmutated variant regions. Scientists sampled the repertoires only once the peak T cell response had passed. Donors were chiefly white British, with a greater number of females, and clonal diversity was perhaps underestimated.

CDR3 size: 15 residues. CDR1 and CDR2 from the germline V gene are SGHRS and YFSETQ. Trimming cost V 0 bases and J 3 bases, with 12 bases left between them. Points on this clone: The target antigen is unknown.

V usage is TRBV5-1 and J usage is TRBJ2-5, with D uncertain. Here the sequenced sample was peripheral blood, taken on day 0 of AZD1222 vaccination. The sequence came from an adult in good health. The CDR3 spells CASSLGYRQKETQYF. For the CDR3, the DNA is TGCGCCAGCAGCTTGGGGTACAGACAAAAAGAGACCCAGTACTTC. The entire variable domain, with the rest obtained from reference TRBV5-1 and TRBJ2-5, is as follows: KAGVTQTPRYLIKTRGQQVTLSCSPISGHRSVSWYQQTPGQGLQFLFEYFSETQRNKGNFPGRFSGRQFSNSRSEMNVSTLELGDSALYLCASSLGYRQKETQYFGPGTRLLVL.